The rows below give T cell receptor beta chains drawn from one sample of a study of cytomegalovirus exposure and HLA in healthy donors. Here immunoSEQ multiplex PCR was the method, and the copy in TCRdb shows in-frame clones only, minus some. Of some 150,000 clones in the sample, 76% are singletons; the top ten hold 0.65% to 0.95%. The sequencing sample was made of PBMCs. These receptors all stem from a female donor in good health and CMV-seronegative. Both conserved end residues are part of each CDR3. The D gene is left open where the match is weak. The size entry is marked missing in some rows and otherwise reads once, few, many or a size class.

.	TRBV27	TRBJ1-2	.	TGTGCCAGCAGTAACCTACAGGGACGACGGAACTATGGCTACACCTTC	CASSNLQGRRNYGYTF
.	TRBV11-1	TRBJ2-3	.	TGTGCCAGCAGGAAGGTACAGCACACAGATACGCAGTATTTT	CASRKVQHTDTQYF
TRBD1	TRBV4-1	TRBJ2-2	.	TGCGCCAGCAGCCAGGGGGCCGGGACAGGGCTCGCGAACACCGGGGAGCTGTTTTTT	CASSQGAGTGLANTGELFF
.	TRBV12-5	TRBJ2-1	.	TGTGCTAGTGGTTTGGTAAGTGCCTCTAGCTCCTACAATGAGCAGTTCTTC	CASGLVSASSSYNEQFF
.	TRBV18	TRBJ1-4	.	TGTGCCAGCTCACCAAGGGAAAAGGGGGAAAAACTGTTTTTT	CASSPREKGEKLFF
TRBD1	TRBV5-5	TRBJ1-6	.	TGTGCCAGCAGAACGGACAGGGGTAATTCACCCCTCCACTTT	CASRTDRGNSPLHF
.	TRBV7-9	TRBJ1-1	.	TGTGCCAGCAGTCTACAGGGTACGAACACTGAAGCTTTCTTT	CASSLQGTNTEAFF
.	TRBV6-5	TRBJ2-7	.	TGTGCCAGCAGTTACGAGGGCTCCTACGAGCAGTACTTC	CASSYEGSYEQYF
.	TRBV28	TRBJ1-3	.	TGTGCCAGCAGTAGGGACCGTAGGGGGGGGAGTTACACCATATATTTT	CASSRDRRGGSYTIYF
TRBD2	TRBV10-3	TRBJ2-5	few	TGTGCCATCAGTGCTGGGGGAGGGATGGCAAAAGAGACCCAGTACTTC	CAISAGGGMAKETQYF
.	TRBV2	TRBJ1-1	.	TGTGCCAGCAGTGTACAACAGGGAAAAACTGAAGCTTTCTTT	CASSVQQGKTEAFF
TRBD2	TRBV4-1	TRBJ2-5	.	TGCGCCAGCAGCTGGAGGACTAGCCAAGAGACCCAGTACTTC	CASSWRTSQETQYF
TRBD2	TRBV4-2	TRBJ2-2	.	TGTGCCAGCAGCCCGCAACCAGCGGGACTCGTAGACACCGGGGAGCTGTTTTTT	CASSPQPAGLVDTGELFF
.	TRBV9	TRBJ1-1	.	TGTGCCAGCAGCGTAAGAGGGGAGGGAGAGGCTTTCTTT	CASSVRGEGEAFF
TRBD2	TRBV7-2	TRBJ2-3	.	TGTGCCAGCAGCCGAGCGGGAACTAGCACAGATACGCAGTATTTT	CASSRAGTSTDTQYF
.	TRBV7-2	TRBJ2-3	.	TGTGCCAGCAGCTTACGGGACTGGGTTCAAGATACGCAGTATTTT	CASSLRDWVQDTQYF
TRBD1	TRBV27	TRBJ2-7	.	TGTGCCAGCAGTCTGAGGACAGGGGGCGTCTACGAGCAGTACTTC	CASSLRTGGVYEQYF
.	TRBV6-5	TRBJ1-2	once	TGTGCCAGCAACCCAGGAATGGGGAGGGGGTATGGCTACACCTTC	CASNPGMGRGYGYTF
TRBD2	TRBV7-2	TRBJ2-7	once	TGTGCCAGCAGCTTAACTAGCGGGAACGAGCAGTACTTC	CASSLTSGNEQYF
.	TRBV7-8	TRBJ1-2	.	TGTGCCAGCAGCCCCATGGGGGGGCTGTCGGGCTACACCTTC	CASSPMGGLSGYTF
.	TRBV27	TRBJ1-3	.	TGTGCCAGCACGGGCGGGGGCCCTGGAAACACCATATATTTT	CASTGGGPGNTIYF
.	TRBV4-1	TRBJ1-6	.	TGCGCCAGCAGCCTACTAATAACAGGGAGCTCCTATAATTCACCCCTCCACTTT	CASSLLITGSSYNSPLHF
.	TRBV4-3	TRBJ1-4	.	TGCGCCAGCAGCCAAGACAGGAATGAAAAACTGTTTTTT	CASSQDRNEKLFF
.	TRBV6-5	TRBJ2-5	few	TGTGCCAGCAGACAGGTCAGGCAGTACTTC	CASRQVRQYF
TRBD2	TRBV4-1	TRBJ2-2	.	TGCGCCAGCAGCCAAGTAGGGCGGGAGGGGGTCGGGGAGCTGTTTTTT	CASSQVGREGVGELFF
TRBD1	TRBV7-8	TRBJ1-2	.	TGTGCCAGCAGCTTAGGTATTGGGACAGGGTCCCACACCTTC	CASSLGIGTGSHTF
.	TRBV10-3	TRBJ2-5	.	TGTGCCATCAGTGGCGGGACTCCGATGCAAGAGACCCAGTACTTC	CAISGGTPMQETQYF
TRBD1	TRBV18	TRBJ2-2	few	TGTGCCAGCTCACAAGACAGGGCTGGGGAGCTGTTTTTT	CASSQDRAGELFF
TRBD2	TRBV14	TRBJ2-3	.	TGTGCCAGCAGCCAAGTGGGGGGGTCCACAGATACGCAGTATTTT	CASSQVGGSTDTQYF
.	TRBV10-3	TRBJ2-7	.	TGTGCCATCCGGGGGACCAGGAACTACGAGCAGTACTTC	CAIRGTRNYEQYF
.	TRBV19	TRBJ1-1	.	TGTGCCAGTAGTATAGTTACGGGAAACACTGAAGCTTTCTTT	CASSIVTGNTEAFF
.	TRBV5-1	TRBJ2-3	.	TGCGCCAGCAGCCAGGGCTTGGGAGATACGCAGTATTTT	CASSQGLGDTQYF
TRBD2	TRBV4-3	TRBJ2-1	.	TGCGCCAGCAGCCAAGGGGGGCGGGGACTAGCGGGGGGCACCGAGCAGTTCTTC	CASSQGGRGLAGGTEQFF
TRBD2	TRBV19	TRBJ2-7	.	TGTGCCAGTAGTCTGCTAGCGGGGTTCGTCTACGAGCAGTACTTC	CASSLLAGFVYEQYF
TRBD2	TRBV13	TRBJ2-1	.	TGTGCCAGCAGCTTGACTAGCGGGAGGGTTAATGAGCAGTTCTTC	CASSLTSGRVNEQFF